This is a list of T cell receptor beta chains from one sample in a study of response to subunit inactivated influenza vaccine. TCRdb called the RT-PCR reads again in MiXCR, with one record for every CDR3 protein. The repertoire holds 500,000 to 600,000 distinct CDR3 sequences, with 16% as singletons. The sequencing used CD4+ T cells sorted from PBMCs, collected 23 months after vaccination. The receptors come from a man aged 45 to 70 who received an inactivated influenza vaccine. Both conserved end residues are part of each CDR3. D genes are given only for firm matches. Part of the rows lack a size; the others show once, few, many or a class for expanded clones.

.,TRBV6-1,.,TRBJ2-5,TGTGCCAGCGGGCGCGTAGGGGGGGGGCAAGAGACCCAGTACTTC,CASGRVGGGQETQYF
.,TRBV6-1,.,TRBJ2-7,TGTGCCAGCAGTGAAGAGGTCCTTCGAGGCGGGCCCTACGAGCAGTACTTC,CASSEEVLRGGPYEQYF
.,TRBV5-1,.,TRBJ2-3,TGCGCCAGCAGCTTGGACGGGTATAGCACAGATACGCAGTATTTT,CASSLDGYSTDTQYF
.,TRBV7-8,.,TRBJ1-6,TGTGCCAGCAGCTTAGTTAGTCATGCGGGGTCACCCCTCCACTTT,CASSLVSHAGSPLHF
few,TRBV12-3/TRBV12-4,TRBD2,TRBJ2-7,TGTGCCAGCAGTTTTTCCGAACATAGCGGGGGAGGCTCCTACGAGCAGTACTTC,CASSFSEHSGGGSYEQYF
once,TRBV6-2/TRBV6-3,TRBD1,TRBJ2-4,TGTGCCAGCAGGGGGACAGAGAAAAACATTCAGTACTTC,CASRGTEKNIQYF
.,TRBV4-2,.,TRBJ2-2,TGTGCCAGCAGCCAAGGGGGCACAGTCACCGGGGAGCTGTTTTTT,CASSQGGTVTGELFF
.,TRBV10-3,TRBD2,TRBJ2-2,TGTGCCATCAGTGGCGGTAGCGGGAGGATCAACACCGGGGAGCTGTTTTTT,CAISGGSGRINTGELFF
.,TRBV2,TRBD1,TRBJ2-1,TGTGCCAGCAGTGACAGGGGGCTTTCCTACAATGAGCAGTTCTTC,CASSDRGLSYNEQFF
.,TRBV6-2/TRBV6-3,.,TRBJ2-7,TGTGCCAGCAGTTACTGGCGTCGGGACACGTCTCAGAACGAGCAGTACTTC,CASSYWRRDTSQNEQYF
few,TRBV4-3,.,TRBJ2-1,TGCGCCAGCAGCCAAAACCGGGACCCCATTACTCGGCAGTTCTTC,CASSQNRDPITRQFF
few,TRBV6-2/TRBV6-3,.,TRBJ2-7,TGTGCCAGCAGTTACACCGGGGCCTTCTACGAGCAGTACTTC,CASSYTGAFYEQYF
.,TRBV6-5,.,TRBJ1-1,TGTGCCAGCAGTTACTCGTGGGGATGGTCTGAAGCTTTCTTT,CASSYSWGWSEAFF
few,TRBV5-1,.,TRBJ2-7,TGCGCCAGCAGCATCGACAGGACTGCCTACGAGCAGTACTTC,CASSIDRTAYEQYF
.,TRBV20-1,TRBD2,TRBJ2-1,TGCAGTGCTATTGGCGGGAGGGCGAACAATGAGCAGTTCTTC,CSAIGGRANNEQFF
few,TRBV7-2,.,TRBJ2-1,TGTGCCAGCAGCCCAAGTCAGGGGAGCCCCTACAATGAGCAGTTCTTC,CASSPSQGSPYNEQFF
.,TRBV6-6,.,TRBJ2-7,TGTGCCAGCAGTTACGGGGGGACCTACGAGCAGTACTTC,CASSYGGTYEQYF
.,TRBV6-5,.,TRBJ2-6,TGTGCCAGCAGTTACAACGGCTGGAACTCTGGGGCCAACGTCCTGACTTTC,CASSYNGWNSGANVLTF
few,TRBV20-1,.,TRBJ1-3,TGCAGTGCTCAACCAGGGGTTAACACCATATATTTT,CSAQPGVNTIYF
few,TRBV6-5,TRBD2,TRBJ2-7,TGTGCCAGCAGTTACAGCGGGGGAGGGACCTCCTACGAGCAGTACTTC,CASSYSGGGTSYEQYF
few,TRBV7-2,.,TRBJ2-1,TGTGCCAGCAGCTTCCGGACAGCCTACAATGAGCAGTTCTTC,CASSFRTAYNEQFF
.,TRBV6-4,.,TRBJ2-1,TGTGCCAGCAGTGCCTCCGGGGCCCCACTTGTTGGGCAGTTCTTC,CASSASGAPLVGQFF
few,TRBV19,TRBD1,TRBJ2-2,TGTGCCAGCACTTCCGCCGGGACAGGGGTTTTCTCTAACACCGGGGAGCTGTTTTTT,CASTSAGTGVFSNTGELFF
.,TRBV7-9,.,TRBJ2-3,TGTGCCAGCAGCTCTACAGGGTCCAACACAGATACGCAGTATTTT,CASSSTGSNTDTQYF
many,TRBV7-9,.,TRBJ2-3,TGTGCCAGCATGGGTATGGCAGATACGCAGTATTTT,CASMGMADTQYF
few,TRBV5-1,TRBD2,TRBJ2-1,TGCGCCAGCAGCTTGGGTGGTAGCGGGGCCTACAATGAGCAGTTCTTC,CASSLGGSGAYNEQFF
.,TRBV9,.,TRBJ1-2,TGTGCCAGCAGCGTAACTACTACGGGGGCGCTTGGCTACACCTTC,CASSVTTTGALGYTF
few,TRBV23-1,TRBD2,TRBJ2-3,TGCGCCAGCAGTCAATCGCTGGCTAGCGGGGATAGCACAGATACGCAGTATTTT,CASSQSLASGDSTDTQYF
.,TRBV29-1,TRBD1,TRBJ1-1,TGCAGCGGAGCCGGGACAGAGAACACTGAAGCTTTCTTT,CSGAGTENTEAFF
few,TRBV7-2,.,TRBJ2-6,TGTGCCAGCAGCTGGGTAGCATCTGGGGCCAACGTCCTGACTTTC,CASSWVASGANVLTF
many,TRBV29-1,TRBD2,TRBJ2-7,TGCAGCGTCACTAGCGGGAGCTACGAGCAGTACTTC,CSVTSGSYEQYF
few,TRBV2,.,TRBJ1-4,TGTGCCAGCATGTTCGGCAGGCCTAATGAAAAACTGTTTTTT,CASMFGRPNEKLFF
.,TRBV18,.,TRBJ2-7,TGTGCCAGCTCAACAGGACAGCGAGACGAGCAGTACTTC,CASSTGQRDEQYF
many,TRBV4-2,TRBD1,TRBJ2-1,TGTGCCAGCAGCCAAGACCAGGACAGGGACTACAATGAGCAGTTCTTC,CASSQDQDRDYNEQFF
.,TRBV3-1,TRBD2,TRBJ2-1,TGTGCCAGCAGCCTCCGGAGATCTAGCGGGAGTTCCTACAATGAGCAGTTCTTC,CASSLRRSSGSSYNEQFF
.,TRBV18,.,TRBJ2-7,TGTGCCAGCTCATCAGACACCAACTCCTACGAGCAGTACTTC,CASSSDTNSYEQYF
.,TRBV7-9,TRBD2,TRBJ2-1,TGTGCCAGCAGCGCCATACTAGCGGGAGGTTACAATGAGCAGTTCTTC,CASSAILAGGYNEQFF
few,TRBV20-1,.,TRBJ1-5,TGCAGTGCGACCCCCTGGGATCAGCCCCAGCATTTT,CSATPWDQPQHF
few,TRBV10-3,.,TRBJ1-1,TGTGCCATCAGACCGGGACACGGACTTGGTGGCACTGAAGCTTTCTTT,CAIRPGHGLGGTEAFF
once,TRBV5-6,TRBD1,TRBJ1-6,TGTGCCAGCAGCTTGGGTGGACAGGGTAGATCACCCCTCCACTTT,CASSLGGQGRSPLHF
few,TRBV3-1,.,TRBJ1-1,TGTGCCAGCAGCCAAGGTATGACAGGGAACACTGAAGCTTTCTTT,CASSQGMTGNTEAFF
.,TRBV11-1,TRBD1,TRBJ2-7,TGTGCCAGCAGCTTGGGGACAGGGATCCACGAGCAGTACTTC,CASSLGTGIHEQYF
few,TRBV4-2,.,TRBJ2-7,TGTGCCAGCAGCCAAGATTTCGCGGGACACGGGAACTACGAGCAGTACTTC,CASSQDFAGHGNYEQYF
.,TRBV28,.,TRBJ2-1,TGTGCCAGCACACACGGCGGGGCCACCTACAATGAGCAGTTCTTC,CASTHGGATYNEQFF
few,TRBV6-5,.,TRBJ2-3,TGTGCCAGCAGTACTGGGCCCTCTACGCAGTATTTT,CASSTGPSTQYF
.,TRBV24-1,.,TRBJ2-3,TGTGCCACCAGTGATCGGGTGAACCCTAGCACAGATACGCAGTATTTT,CATSDRVNPSTDTQYF
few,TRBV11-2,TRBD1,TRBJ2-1,TGTGCCAGCAGCTTTGACAGGGGAGCACGGGAGCAGTTCTTC,CASSFDRGAREQFF
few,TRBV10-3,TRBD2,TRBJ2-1,TGTGCCATCAGTGAAAACCTAGCGGGAGGGCCAGGTTTGCAGTTCTTC,CAISENLAGGPGLQFF
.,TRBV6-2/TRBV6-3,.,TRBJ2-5,TGTGCCAGCAGTTACGGCCAGAAAGAGACCCAGTACTTC,CASSYGQKETQYF
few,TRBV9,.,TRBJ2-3,TGTGCCAGCAGCGTAGACAGCGCCGCTAGCACAGATACGCAGTATTTT,CASSVDSAASTDTQYF
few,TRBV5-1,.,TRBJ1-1,TGCGCCAGCAGGTATGGGGGAGAGAACACTGAAGCTTTCTTT,CASRYGGENTEAFF
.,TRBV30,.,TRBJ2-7,TGTGCCTGGAGTAGGGGGGCCTCCTACGAGCAGTACTTC,CAWSRGASYEQYF
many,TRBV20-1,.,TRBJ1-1,TGCAGTGCTAGCCCCAGGGGGAACACTGAAGCTTTCTTT,CSASPRGNTEAFF
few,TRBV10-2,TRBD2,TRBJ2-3,TGCGCCAGCAGCGATTCTATAGCGGGGGGGACAGATACGCAGTATTTT,CASSDSIAGGTDTQYF
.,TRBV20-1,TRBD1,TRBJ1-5,TGCAGTGCCCTGACAGGGTCCTATAGCAATCAGCCCCAGCATTTT,CSALTGSYSNQPQHF